This TCR beta chain was observed in a study of OX40 agonist ivuxolimab in advanced cancers. Turning to the study itself: Patients' therapy was ivuxolimab, an antibody that acts as an agonist of OX40 (CD134). Overall study results and limits: Averaged across samples, CD8+ T cells carried more expanded clones than CD4+ did. Specificity for antigen went undetermined in the expanded peripheral T cells.

This clone occurred once. Its antigen is still unknown. CDR1 and CDR2 from the germline V gene are SGHTA and FQGNSA. Trimming stripped 1 base from V and 3 bases from J, with 6 bases between. This CDR3 is built from 13 residues. This table comes from immunoSEQ multiplex PCR, and its TCRdb copy is limited to in-frame clones, with some not included. The table includes 80,000 or so clones, 84% detected once. V and J are TRBV7-2 and TRBJ2-5, with D possibly TRBD2 on 5 matching bases. Material: CD4+ or CD8+ T cells sorted from blood, obtained in a trial of the OX40 agonist ivuxolimab. The receptor was isolated from an adult with an advanced solid tumor such as melanoma, head and neck, liver or kidney cancer. CDR3 sequence: CASSLDGKETQYF. CDR3 coding DNA: TGTGCCAGCAGCTTAGACGGGAAAGAGACCCAGTACTTC. Based on the CDR3 plus reference TRBV7-2 and TRBJ2-5, the full variable domain is GAGVSQSPSNKVTEKGKDVELRCDPISGHTALYWYRQSLGQGLEFLIYFQGNSAPDKSGLPSDRFSAERTGGSVSTLTIQRTQQEDSAVYLCASSLDGKETQYFGPGTRLLVL.